These T cell receptor beta chains were read from a single sample in a study of blood T cell repertoires in COVID-19. The assay was immunoSEQ multiplex PCR, and TCRdb's table has in-frame clones only and misses some. The table records 150,000 or so clones, roughly 82% of them present only once. Specimen: peripheral blood. These receptors all stem from a woman in her 50s with acute or convalescent COVID-19. CDR3s include the opening cysteine and the closing phenylalanine or tryptophan. D genes are given only for firm matches. Clone size is stated in some rows and not others, as once, few, many or a class when expanded.

NA,TRBV6-5,NA,CASSYPSVTDTQYF
few,TRBV6-5,NA,CASLGSGTGELFF
NA,TRBV6-2/TRBV6-3,NA,CASSWGVRNQPQHF
once,TRBV5-1,NA,CASSATGNYGYTF
NA,TRBV5-1,NA,CASSYRREGTEQYF
NA,TRBV4-2,NA,CASSQEPEAAYGYTF
NA,TRBV20-1,TRBD1,CSASHTRDRVVGAFF
NA,TRBV19,NA,CASSILGEGSNQPQHF
NA,TRBV7-9,NA,CASSIADSPLHF
NA,TRBV4-2,TRBD1,CASSQDGGTVLWNGYTF
NA,TRBV9,TRBD2,CASSGRAGAFTDTQYF
once,TRBV28,TRBD1,CASSLRQGALTEAFF
NA,TRBV10-3,TRBD1,CAIREKTGGTGELFF
NA,TRBV4-2,NA,CASSQTQHLNTEAFF
NA,TRBV2,NA,CASSETGNNSPLHF
NA,TRBV5-5,NA,CASSLATPQGDYGYTF
once,TRBV21-1,NA,CASSPRDRTVAGNTIYF
NA,TRBV6-6,NA,CASSGQASLSQETQYF
NA,TRBV7-2,NA,CASSLAMGAYGYTF
NA,TRBV5-1,NA,CASSLAGDLEKLFF
NA,TRBV5-1,NA,CASSLARETQYF
NA,TRBV6-5,TRBD1,CASSAHRDRVSEQYF
NA,TRBV7-2,NA,CASSPGSANTEAFF
NA,TRBV9,NA,CASSPSTDTQYF
NA,TRBV4-2,NA,CASSQGTNYGYTF
NA,TRBV12-3/TRBV12-4,NA,CASRGQTGQPQHF
NA,TRBV28,TRBD1,CASLWGQGVNYGYTF
NA,TRBV19,TRBD1,CASSMTGPSNGYTF
NA,TRBV7-2,NA,CASSLGRIATQYF
NA,TRBV18,NA,CASSPAGNTGELFF
NA,TRBV5-1,TRBD1,CASSQQGTGGEGYTF
few,TRBV12-3/TRBV12-4,NA,CASSLTGMTEAFF
NA,TRBV4-1,NA,CASSQESTRTDTQYF
once,TRBV6-6,NA,CASKPLGSSYNEQFF
NA,TRBV2,NA,CASTPGDNRPYGYTF
few,TRBV28,NA,CASSLPQGTGNTIYF
once,TRBV24-1,TRBD1,CATSDLQLQGAGYGYTF
few,TRBV9,TRBD1,CASSVEGGSGANVLTF
NA,TRBV4-3,NA,CASSQDPGLEVQYF
few,TRBV6-2/TRBV6-3,TRBD2,CASSYSMVAGGPEQYF
few,TRBV5-1,NA,CASSLGAGNGYTF
few,TRBV18,TRBD1,CASSPSPGGAKWPDEKLFF
NA,TRBV27,TRBD1,CASWGTGRGNQPQHF
NA,TRBV18,NA,CASSPKRNTEAFF
NA,TRBV2,NA,CASSAEWSEQYF